This T cell receptor beta chain appears in the sequencing data of a study of CD8 T cells in Susac syndrome. RNA amounts of 0.5 to 1 ug underwent reverse transcription with random hexamers. TCRdb ran MiXCR on the immunoSEQ multiplex PCR reads and lists one entry per CDR3 protein. The profile shows approximately 150,000 distinct CDR3 sequences, roughly 95% of them singletons. The controls, all healthy donors, were matched for age and sex. Bulk CD8+ and CD4+ cells came from magnetic negative isolation; CD8+ TEMRA by FACS. This CDR3 has 15 amino acids. Trimming cost V 3 bases and J 0 bases, with 9 bases left between them. CDR1 MDHEN and CDR2 SYDVKM come from the germline V gene.

Input material: CD4+ T cells from PBMCs. This sequence was found in a human donor in good health. The rearrangement joins TRBV28 to TRBJ1-3; D ambiguous. The CDR3: CASSLAHLSGNTIYF. CDR3 nucleotides: TGTGCCAGCAGTTTGGCACACCTCTCTGGAAACACCATATATTTT.